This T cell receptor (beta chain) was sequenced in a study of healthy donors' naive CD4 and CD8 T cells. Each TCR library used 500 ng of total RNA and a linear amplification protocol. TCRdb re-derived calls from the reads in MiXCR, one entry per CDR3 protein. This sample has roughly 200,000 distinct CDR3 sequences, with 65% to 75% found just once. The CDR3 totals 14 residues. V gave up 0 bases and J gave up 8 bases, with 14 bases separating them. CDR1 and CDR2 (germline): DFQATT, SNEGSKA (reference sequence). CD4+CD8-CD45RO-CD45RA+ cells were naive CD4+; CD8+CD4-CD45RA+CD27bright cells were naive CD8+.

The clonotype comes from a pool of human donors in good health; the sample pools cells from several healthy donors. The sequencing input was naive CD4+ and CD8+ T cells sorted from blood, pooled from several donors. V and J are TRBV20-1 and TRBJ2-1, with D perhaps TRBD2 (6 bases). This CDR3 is CSARDPTRDDEQFF. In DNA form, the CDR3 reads TGCAGTGCTAGAGACCCGACTAGGGATGATGAGCAGTTCTTC.